This entry is about one T cell receptor (beta chain). Its antigen remains unknown. The data stem from a study of shared clonotypes between healthy human individuals. Overall study context: A donor's plate count was three for CD4 naive and three for CD4 memory; CD8 naive had two and CD8 memory one.

TCRdb's table, derived via immunoSEQ multiplex PCR, lists solely in-frame clones and lacks some. The sample carries about 1.5 million clones, 95% to 99% recorded once. Findings and limits, study-wide: Expectations were that clonotype sharing among donors would be affected by sequencing depth.

Trimming shortened V by 4 bases and J by 6 bases, and 11 bases separated the two germline ends. Per germline, CDR1 SGHKS and CDR2 YYEKEE (reference sequence). The CDR3 has 13 amino acids. The chain joins TRBV5-5 to TRBJ1-5; D may be TRBD1 (5 bases). The receptor's source is a man aged 25 to 40 in good health. Sequenced sample: naive CD4+ T cells sorted from blood. Subset in this sample: CD45RA+ positively selected. The CDR3 DNA sequence: TGTGCCAGCAGCGGGGGAGGGAGTCAGCCCCAGCATTTT. It specifies CASSGGGSQPQHF.